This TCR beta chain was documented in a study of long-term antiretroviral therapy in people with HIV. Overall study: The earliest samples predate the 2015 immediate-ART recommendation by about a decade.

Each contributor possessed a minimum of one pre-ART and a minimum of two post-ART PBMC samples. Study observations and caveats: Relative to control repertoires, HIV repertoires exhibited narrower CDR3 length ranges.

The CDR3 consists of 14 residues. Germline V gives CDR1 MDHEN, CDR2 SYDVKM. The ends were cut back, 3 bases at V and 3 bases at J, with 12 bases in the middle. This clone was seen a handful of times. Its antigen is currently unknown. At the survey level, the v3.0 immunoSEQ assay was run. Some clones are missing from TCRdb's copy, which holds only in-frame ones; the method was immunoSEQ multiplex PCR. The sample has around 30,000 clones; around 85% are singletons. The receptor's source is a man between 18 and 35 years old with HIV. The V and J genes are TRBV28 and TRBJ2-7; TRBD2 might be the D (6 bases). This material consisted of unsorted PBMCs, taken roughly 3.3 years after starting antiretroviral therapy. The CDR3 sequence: CASSFATGSYEQYF. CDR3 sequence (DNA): TGTGCCAGCAGTTTCGCAACCGGGAGCTACGAGCAGTACTTC.